The 27 T cell receptor beta chains presented below share a single source sample, sequenced in a study of a mutant IDH1 vaccine in newly diagnosed glioma. This sample's time point: week 35, safety follow-up. Vaccinated patients received 300 ug of mutant IDH1 20-mer peptide per dose, with topical imiquimod. The antigens for these receptors are not known. Libraries were prepared by immunoSEQ multiplex PCR; TCRdb keeps only in-frame clonotypes and omits some of them. This sample has about 69,000 clones, with 85% to 90% found just once. The sequences come from PBMCs, collected from a glioma patient whose treatment included an IDH1 peptide vaccine. All receptors derive from a man aged 30 to 45 with glioma.

The V call is TRBV29-1, the J call TRBJ2-7, with D possibly matching TRBD2 (5 bases). V lost 4 bases to trimming and J lost 4 bases, with 20 bases between them. This CDR3 contains 15 residues. Germline loops: CDR1 SQVTM, CDR2 ANQGSEA. This chain's CDR3 is CSVVPSLGEGYEQYF. The CDR3 region has the DNA TGCAGCGTTGTCCCCTCGTTGGGAGAGGGATACGAGCAGTACTTC.

This clone showed up just once. V gene TRBV2 combines with J gene TRBJ2-5, with 12 bases matching TRBD2. This CDR3 is built from 16 residues. Unmatched junction bases numbered 3, after V lost 3 bases and J lost 1 base. Per germline, CDR1 SNHLY and CDR2 FYNNEI. CDR3 loop: CASSETSGGLQETQYF. The CDR3 DNA reads as TGTGCCAGCAGTGAGACTAGCGGGGGCCTCCAAGAGACCCAGTACTTC.

The V gene is TRBV9, the J gene TRBJ2-7; 12 bases align to TRBD2. Germline-derived CDR1 and CDR2 are SGDLS and YYNGEE. After removal of 4 bases from V and 2 bases from J, the junction contained 1 base not matched to a gene. The CDR3 extends over 14 amino acids. This CDR3 is CASSLAGGPYEQYF. The CDR3 nucleotides are TGTGCCAGCAGCCTAGCGGGAGGGCCCTACGAGCAGTACTTC. The complete variable domain, with remaining parts taken from reference TRBV9 and TRBJ2-7, reads DSGVTQTPKHLITATGQRVTLRCSPRSGDLSVYWYQQSLDQGLQFLIQYYNGEERAKGNILERFSAQQFPDLHSELNLSSLELGDSALYFCASSLAGGPYEQYFGPGTRLTVT.

The DNA for the CDR3 is TGTGCCAGCAGCTTAGTTTCTGGAGGACCGCCGACTGAAGCTTTCTTT. Encoded protein: CASSLVSGGPPTEAFF. The chain links TRBV7-9 to TRBJ1-1; the D is unclear. The CDR3 length is 16 residues. Trimming removed 1 base at V and 5 bases at J, with 17 bases between. The germline CDR1 and CDR2 sequences are SEHNR and FQNEAQ (reference sequence).

The chain has TRBV28 and TRBJ1-6; tentative D call: TRBD1 (5 bases). V lost 8 bases and J 7 bases, leaving 12 bases between the germline ends. CDR3 length: 13 residues. The germline V gene has CDR1 MDHEN and CDR2 SYDVKM. The CDR3 reads CASVNRLNSPLHF. The CDR3 bases are TGTGCCAGCGTTAACAGGTTGAATTCACCCCTCCACTTT. The variable domain in full, with the rest retrieved from reference TRBV28 and TRBJ1-6, is DVKVTQSSRYLVKRTGEKVFLECVQDMDHENMFWYRQDPGLGLRLIYFSYDVKMKEKGDIPEGYSVSREKKERFSLILESASTNQTSMYLCASVNRLNSPLHFGNGTRLTVT.

The gene calls are TRBV11-1 and TRBJ1-2; TRBD1 agrees at 8 bases. With 3 bases clipped from V and 8 bases from J, the junction kept 5 bases outside the gene matches. In germline, CDR1 is SGHAT, CDR2 FQDESV (reference sequence). The CDR3 is 13 amino acids. The CDR3 DNA reads TGTGCCAGCAGCTTCAGGGGGCAGGAGGGCTACACCTTC. Translating it yields CASSFRGQEGYTF.

The sample holds a few counts of this clone. The CDR3 sequence is CASSWSPNTGELFF. Here the CDR3 DNA reads TGTGCCAGCAGCTGGAGCCCGAACACCGGGGAGCTGTTTTTT. The chain carries TRBV11-2 and TRBJ2-2; D gene ambiguous. Germline V lookup: CDR1 SGHAT, CDR2 FQNNGV. This CDR3 has 14 residues. V was clipped by 4 bases and J by 0 bases, with 6 bases between them.

The chain combines TRBV7-2 with TRBJ1-2, with 7 positions matching TRBD1. The CDR3 runs to 16 residues. Trimming at V came to 1 base and at J to 4 bases, leaving 9 bases not matched to a gene. Germline V CDR1 and CDR2: SGHTA, FQGNSA. The CDR3 DNA reads as TGTGCCAGCAGCTTAGTACCTGGACAGGACCTCTATGGCTACACCTTC. Its protein product is CASSLVPGQDLYGYTF.

The chain has TRBV18 and TRBJ2-7, with D perhaps being TRBD1 or TRBD2 (5 bases each). Trimming took 4 bases from V and 3 from J, leaving 16 bases between them. Germline values: CDR1 KGHSH, CDR2 LQKENI. The CDR3 length is 15 residues. The CDR3 loop is CASSLHPGPVYEQYF. CDR3 bases: TGTGCCAGCTCACTGCATCCGGGACCCGTCTACGAGCAGTACTTC. Drawing the rest from reference TRBV18 and TRBJ2-7, the complete variable domain is NAGVMQNPRHLVRRRGQEARLRCSPMKGHSHVYWYRQLPEEGLKFMVYLQKENIIDESGMPKERFSAEFPKEGPSILRIQQVVRGDSAAYFCASSLHPGPVYEQYFGPGTRLTVT.

The chain combines TRBV9 with TRBJ1-4; D gene unclear. The germline CDR1 and CDR2 sequences are SGDLS and YYNGEE. Between the trimmed V and J ends, which lost 3 bases and 0 bases, there was a span of 6 bases. The CDR3 has 14 residues. The DNA of the CDR3 is TGTGCCAGCAGCGAAAGAACAACTAATGAAAAACTGTTTTTT. Its protein product is CASSERTTNEKLFF.

This chain connects TRBV28 to TRBJ1-4; D is possibly TRBD1 (6 bases). The V and J ends lost 2 bases and 2 bases respectively, with 12 bases between them. The CDR3 sequence is 16 residues long. The germline gives CDR1 MDHEN, CDR2 SYDVKM. CDR3 nucleotides: TGTGCCAGCAGTTTACCAGGGGCTGGGACTAATGAAAAACTGTTTTTT. This sequence encodes CASSLPGAGTNEKLFF.

The sample holds a few counts of this clone. The chain employs TRBV19 and TRBJ1-1, with D perhaps TRBD1 (6 bases). The CDR3 covers 15 residues. CDR1 is LNHDA, CDR2 SQIVND, per germline (reference sequence). V was pared by 5 bases and J by 0 bases, with 13 bases between. This chain's CDR3 is CASSSTGKMNTEAFF. DNA for the CDR3: TGTGCCAGTAGTTCAACAGGGAAGATGAACACTGAAGCTTTCTTT.

The gene calls are TRBV28 and TRBJ2-1, with a weak D call TRBD2 (7 bases). This CDR3 comprises 18 residues. V shed 4 bases and J shed 1 base, with 20 bases lying between them. Germline V gives CDR1 MDHEN, CDR2 SYDVKM. The CDR3 DNA follows: TGTGCCAGCAGTTCACCCGGGGGCGGGAGTGGTTCCTACAATGAGCAGTTCTTC. This gives the protein CASSSPGGGSGSYNEQFF.

This clone occurred once. The V gene is TRBV5-5, the J gene TRBJ1-2, with D possibly being TRBD1 (6 bases). Germline V gene sequence: CDR1 SGHKS, CDR2 YYEKEE (reference sequence). This CDR3 is 13 amino acids long. Trimming took 4 bases from V and 8 from J, leaving 15 bases between them. The CDR3 DNA is TGTGCCAGCAGCCGGCTGACAGGTGGCGGCTACACCTTC. Translation gives CASSRLTGGGYTF. Full variable domain (remainder filled in from reference TRBV5-5 and TRBJ1-2): DAGVTQSPTHLIKTRGQQVTLRCSPISGHKSVSWYQQVLGQGPQFIFQYYEKEERGRGNFPDRFSARQFPNYSSELNVNALLLGDSALYLCASSRLTGGGYTFGSGTRLTVV.

This sequence joins TRBV13 and TRBJ2-5; D is unclear. This CDR3 has 14 residues. Germline V gene data show CDR1 as PRHDT and CDR2 as FYEKMQ (reference sequence). Trimming pared 5 bases from V and 4 bases from J, leaving 14 bases between. The CDR3 reads CASSLRSSAETQYF. The CDR3 DNA reads TGTGCCAGCAGCCTCCGCTCTTCAGCAGAGACCCAGTACTTC.

The chain links TRBV5-1 to TRBJ2-5, with no clear D. The germline V and J ends were trimmed by 0 bases and 0 bases, with 6 bases remaining between them. The germline CDR1 and CDR2 sequences are SGHRS and YFSETQ. This CDR3 spans 14 amino acids. CDR3 sequence: CASSLGGDQETQYF. The CDR3 nucleotides read TGCGCCAGCAGCTTGGGAGGAGACCAAGAGACCCAGTACTTC.

J is TRBJ2-5 and V is TRBV7-7, with D perhaps assigned TRBD1 or TRBD2 (5 bases each). V was shortened by 2 bases and J by 1 base, with 8 bases between the two germline ends. The CDR3 is 14 residues long. Germline V gene data show CDR1 as SSHAT and CDR2 as FNYEAQ (reference sequence). CDR3 sequence reads: CASSLSGTQETQYF. The CDR3 DNA is TGTGCCAGCAGCTTAAGTGGGACCCAAGAGACCCAGTACTTC.

The rearrangement uses TRBV12-1 and TRBJ2-3; the tabulated D call, TRBD2, remains unverified against the DNA. TRBV12-1 is classified as a pseudogene. The length of the CDR3 is 16 residues. CDR3 sequence (DNA): TGTGCCAGCAGCTTTGGGTGGACTAGCGGCACAGATACGCAGTATTTT. It specifies CASSFGWTSGTDTQYF.

The gene calls are TRBV2 and TRBJ1-5, with no clear D. CDR3 length: 16 residues. V lost 5 bases to trimming and J lost 0 bases, with 14 bases between them. Germline CDR1 reads SNHLY; CDR2 reads FYNNEI. CDR3 nucleotides: TGTGCCAGCAGTCTCAAGTTCGGGGATAGCAATCAGCCCCAGCATTTT. Translation gives CASSLKFGDSNQPQHF.

This sequence joins TRBV28 and TRBJ1-2; D uncertain. Germline lookup yields CDR1 MDHEN and CDR2 SYDVKM. This CDR3 contains 17 residues. V dropped 2 bases and J dropped 3 bases, with 19 bases sitting between them. CDR3 sequence reads: CASSLGVPSVDYYGYTF. Here the CDR3 DNA reads TGTGCCAGCAGTTTAGGGGTACCCTCGGTCGACTACTATGGCTACACCTTC.

The chain employs TRBV29-1 and TRBJ2-7; TRBD2 matches at 9 bases. Germline assignment: CDR1 SQVTM and CDR2 ANQGSEA. There are 13 residues in the CDR3. Trimming took 6 bases from V and 4 from J; bases not matched to a gene: 7. The CDR3 sequence is CSVETSGTYEQYF. CDR3 nucleotide sequence: TGCAGCGTCGAGACTAGCGGAACTTACGAGCAGTACTTC.

The gene calls are TRBV7-3 and TRBJ2-7; the D gene is possibly TRBD2 (5 bases). Trimming stripped 3 bases from V and 7 bases from J, with 19 bases between. In germline, CDR1 is SGHTA, CDR2 FQGTGA. This CDR3 spans 15 amino acids. For the CDR3, the DNA is TGTGCCAGCAGCTTGAGGCCGGGAACCCTGAGAGAGCAGTACTTC. It translates to CASSLRPGTLREQYF.

The chain couples TRBV18 to TRBJ2-1; maybe TRBD1 (6 bases). Per the germline V gene, CDR1 is KGHSH and CDR2 is LQKENI. This CDR3 has 13 amino acids. The germline V and J ends were trimmed by 4 bases and 15 bases, with 19 bases remaining between them. The CDR3 bases are TGTGCCAGCTCACTTTCTCCAGGGGCTCTTTGGTTCTTC. It is translated as CASSLSPGALWFF.

This clone was counted between two and nine times. The J gene is TRBJ1-6, the V gene TRBV6-5, with 7 bases that match TRBD1. The CDR3 is made up of 15 amino acids. In germline, CDR1 is MNHEY, CDR2 SVGAGI. J gave up 7 bases and V 6 bases, and 9 bases lay outside the gene matches. CDR3 nucleotides: TGTGCCAGCAGACTGTTGAGGGGGCGCAATTCACCCCTCCACTTT. Amino acids: CASRLLRGRNSPLHF.

The rearrangement links TRBV9 to TRBJ1-5; 7 bases fit TRBD1. CDR1 SGDLS and CDR2 YYNGEE come from the germline V gene. Trimming removed 4 bases from V and 9 bases from J; junction bases left unmatched: 16. The CDR3 covers 16 residues. Here the CDR3 DNA reads TGTGCCAGCAGCCCCCAGGGACAGCCCGAGGGAGGGCCCCAGCATTTT. Translating gives CASSPQGQPEGGPQHF.

CDR3 residues: CASAPPGEETQYF. The CDR3 nucleotides are TGTGCCAGCGCCCCCCCGGGGGAAGAGACCCAGTACTTC. The chain recombines TRBV6-5 with TRBJ2-5; possibly TRBD2 for D (6 bases). CDR1 is MNHEY, CDR2 SVGAGI, per germline. CDR3 length: 13 amino acids. The V end was cut by 8 bases, the J end by 3 bases, with 13 bases between.

This clone was seen a few times. The chain is built from TRBV4-2 and TRBJ2-5; D remains unclear. Trimming took off 1 base at V and 5 bases at J, with 5 bases between the two ends. The germline gives CDR1 LGHNA, CDR2 YNFKEQ. The CDR3 length is 12 residues. The CDR3 sequence: CASSQVEETQYF. The CDR3, as DNA: TGTGCCAGCAGCCAAGTAGAGGAGACCCAGTACTTC.